The source of this T cell receptor (beta chain) is a study of T cells in localized non-small cell lung cancer. Study-level results: Highest T cell clonality was seen in uninvolved adjacent lung, surpassing that measured in tumor. It remains possible that heterogeneity exists, since only one tumor region was sequenced. A median of around 60 clones ranked among the top 100 in tumor appeared in adjacent lung. Greater blood T cell density accompanied longer overall survival.

After removal of 3 bases from V and 2 bases from J, the junction contained 4 bases not matched to a gene. The CDR3 length is 15 residues. The germline CDR1 and CDR2 sequences are KGHSH and LQKENI. The data were produced by immunoSEQ multiplex PCR, yet TCRdb's version contains in-frame clones alone and is incomplete. The sample lists 4,800 or so clones, about 33% occurring once. About this clone itself: The antigen remains undetermined.

The sequences come from lung tumor tissue, collected before any cancer treatment. This TCR came from a woman aged 35 to 75 with stage II squamous cell lung carcinoma. The J gene is TRBJ2-1, the V gene TRBV18, with 7 nucleotides matching TRBD2. CDR3 sequence: CASSPIAGAYNEQFF. The CDR3 coding sequence is TGTGCCAGCTCACCCATAGCGGGCGCCTACAATGAGCAGTTCTTC.